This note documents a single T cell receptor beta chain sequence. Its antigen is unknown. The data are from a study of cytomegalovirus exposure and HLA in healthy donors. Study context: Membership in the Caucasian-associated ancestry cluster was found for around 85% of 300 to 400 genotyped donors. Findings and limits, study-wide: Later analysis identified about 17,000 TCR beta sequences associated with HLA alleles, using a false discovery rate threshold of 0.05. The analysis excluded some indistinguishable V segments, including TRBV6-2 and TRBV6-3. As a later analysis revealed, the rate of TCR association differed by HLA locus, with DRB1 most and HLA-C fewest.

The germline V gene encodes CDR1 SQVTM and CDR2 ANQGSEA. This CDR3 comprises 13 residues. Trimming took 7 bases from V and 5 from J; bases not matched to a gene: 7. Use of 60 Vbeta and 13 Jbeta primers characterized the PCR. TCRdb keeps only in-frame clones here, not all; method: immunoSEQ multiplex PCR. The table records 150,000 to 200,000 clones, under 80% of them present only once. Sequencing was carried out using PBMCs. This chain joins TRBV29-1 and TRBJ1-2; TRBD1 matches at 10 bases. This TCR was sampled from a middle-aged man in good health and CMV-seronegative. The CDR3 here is CSGLRTGGYGYTF. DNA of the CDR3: TGCAGCGGCCTTAGGACAGGGGGGTATGGCTACACCTTC.